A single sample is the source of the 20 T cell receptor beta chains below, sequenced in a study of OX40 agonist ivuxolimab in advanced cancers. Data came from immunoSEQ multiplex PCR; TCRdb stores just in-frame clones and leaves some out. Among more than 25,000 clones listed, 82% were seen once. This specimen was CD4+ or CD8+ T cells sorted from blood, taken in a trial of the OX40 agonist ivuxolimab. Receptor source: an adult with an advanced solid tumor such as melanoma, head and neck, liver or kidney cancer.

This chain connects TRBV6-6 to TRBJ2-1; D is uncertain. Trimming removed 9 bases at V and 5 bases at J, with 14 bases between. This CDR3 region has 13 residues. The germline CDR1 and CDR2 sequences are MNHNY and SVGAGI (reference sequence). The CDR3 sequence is CASSALGHNEQFF. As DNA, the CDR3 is TGTGCCAGTTCAGCCTTAGGCCACAATGAGCAGTTCTTC.

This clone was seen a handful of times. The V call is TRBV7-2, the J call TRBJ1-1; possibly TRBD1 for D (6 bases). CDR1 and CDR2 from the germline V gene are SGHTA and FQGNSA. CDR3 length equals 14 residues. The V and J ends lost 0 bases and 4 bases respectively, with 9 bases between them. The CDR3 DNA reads TGTGCCAGCAGCTTAGCGTCAGGGGCCACTGAAGCTTTCTTT. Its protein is CASSLASGATEAFF. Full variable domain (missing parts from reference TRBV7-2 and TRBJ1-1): GAGVSQSPSNKVTEKGKDVELRCDPISGHTALYWYRQSLGQGLEFLIYFQGNSAPDKSGLPSDRFSAERTGGSVSTLTIQRTQQEDSAVYLCASSLASGATEAFFGQGTRLTVV.

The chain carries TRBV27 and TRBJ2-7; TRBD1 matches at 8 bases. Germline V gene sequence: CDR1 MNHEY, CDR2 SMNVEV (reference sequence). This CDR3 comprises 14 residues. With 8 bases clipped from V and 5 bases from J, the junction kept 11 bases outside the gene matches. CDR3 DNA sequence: TGTGCCAGCTCTGGGACAGGTCGTGGGGACGAGCAGTACTTC. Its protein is CASSGTGRGDEQYF.

This CDR3 reads CASSSRGAGNQPQHF. CDR3 coding DNA: TGTGCCAGCAGTTCTCGGGGGGCGGGCAATCAGCCCCAGCATTTT. The chain is built from TRBV27 and TRBJ1-5; TRBD1 might be the D (6 bases). V was trimmed by 4 bases and J by 2 bases, leaving 12 bases between them. The CDR3 spans 15 residues. Germline V lookup: CDR1 MNHEY, CDR2 SMNVEV (reference sequence).

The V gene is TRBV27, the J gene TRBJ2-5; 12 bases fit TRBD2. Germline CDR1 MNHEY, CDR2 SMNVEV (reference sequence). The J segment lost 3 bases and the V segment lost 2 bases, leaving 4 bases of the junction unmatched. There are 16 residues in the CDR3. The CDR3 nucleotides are TGTGCCAGCAGTTTAATCCTAGCGGGGGGGAAAGAGACCCAGTACTTC. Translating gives CASSLILAGGKETQYF.

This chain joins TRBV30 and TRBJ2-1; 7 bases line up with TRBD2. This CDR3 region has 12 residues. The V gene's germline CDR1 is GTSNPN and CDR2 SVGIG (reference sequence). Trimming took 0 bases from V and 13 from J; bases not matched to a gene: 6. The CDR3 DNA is TGTGCCTGGAGTGTGGGGGAGGGCCGACAGTTCTTC. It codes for CAWSVGEGRQFF.

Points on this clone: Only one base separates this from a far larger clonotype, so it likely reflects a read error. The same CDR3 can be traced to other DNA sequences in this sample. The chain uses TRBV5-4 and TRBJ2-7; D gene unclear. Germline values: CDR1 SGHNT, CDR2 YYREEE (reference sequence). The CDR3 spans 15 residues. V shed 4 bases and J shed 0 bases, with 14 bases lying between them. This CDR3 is CASSQEPASSYEQYF. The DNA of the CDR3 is TGTGCCAGCAGCCAAGAGCCGGCTAGCTCCTACGAGCAGTACTTC.

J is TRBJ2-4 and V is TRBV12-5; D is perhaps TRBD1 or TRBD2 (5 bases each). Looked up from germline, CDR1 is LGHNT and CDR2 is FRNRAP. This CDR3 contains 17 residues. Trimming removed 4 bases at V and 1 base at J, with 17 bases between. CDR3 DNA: TGTGCTAGTGGTTCTATCTTCGAGGGGTCGGCCAAAAACATTCAGTACTTC. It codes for CASGSIFEGSAKNIQYF.

The CDR3 nucleotides are TGCGCCAGCAGCCAAGATACGGGGGGCCCCTCCGGGGAGCTGTTTTTT. This gives the protein CASSQDTGGPSGELFF. The chain has TRBV4-3 and TRBJ2-2, with TRBD2 as a possible D gene (7 bases). The CDR3 sequence is 16 residues long. Germline CDR1 reads LGHNA; CDR2 reads YSLEER. V lost 0 bases, J lost 6 bases, and 14 bases lay in between.

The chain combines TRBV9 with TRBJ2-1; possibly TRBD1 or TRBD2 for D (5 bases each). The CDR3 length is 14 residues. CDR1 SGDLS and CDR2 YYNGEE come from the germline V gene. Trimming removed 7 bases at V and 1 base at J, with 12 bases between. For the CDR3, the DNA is TGTGCCAGCGGGGGTATCCCATCCTACAATGAGCAGTTCTTC. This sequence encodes CASGGIPSYNEQFF. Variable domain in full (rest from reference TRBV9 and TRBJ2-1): DSGVTQTPKHLITATGQRVTLRCSPRSGDLSVYWYQQSLDQGLQFLIQYYNGEERAKGNILERFSAQQFPDLHSELNLSSLELGDSALYFCASGGIPSYNEQFFGPGTRLTVL.

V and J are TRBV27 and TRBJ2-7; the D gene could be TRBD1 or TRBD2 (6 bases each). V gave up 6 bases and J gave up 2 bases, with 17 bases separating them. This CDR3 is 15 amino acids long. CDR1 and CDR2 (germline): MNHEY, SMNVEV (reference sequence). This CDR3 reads CASRGGGRATYEQYF. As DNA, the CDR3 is TGTGCCAGCAGGGGGGGCGGCAGGGCCACCTACGAGCAGTACTTC.

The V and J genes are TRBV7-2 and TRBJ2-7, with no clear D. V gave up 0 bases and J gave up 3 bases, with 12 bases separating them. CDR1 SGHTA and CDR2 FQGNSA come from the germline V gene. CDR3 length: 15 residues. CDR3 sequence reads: CASSLAEDGYYEQYF. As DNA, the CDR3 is TGTGCCAGCAGCTTAGCGGAAGACGGGTACTACGAGCAGTACTTC.

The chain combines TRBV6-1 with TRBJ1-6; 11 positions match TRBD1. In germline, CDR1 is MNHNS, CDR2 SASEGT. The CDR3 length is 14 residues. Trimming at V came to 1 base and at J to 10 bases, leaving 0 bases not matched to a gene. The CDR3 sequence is CASSEGTGGSPLHF. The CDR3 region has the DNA TGTGCCAGCAGTGAAGGGACAGGGGGCTCACCCCTCCACTTT.

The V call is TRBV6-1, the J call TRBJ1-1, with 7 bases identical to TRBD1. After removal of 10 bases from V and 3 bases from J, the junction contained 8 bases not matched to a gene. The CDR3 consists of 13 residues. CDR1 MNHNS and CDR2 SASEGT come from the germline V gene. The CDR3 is CATMGGQYTEAFF. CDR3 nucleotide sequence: TGTGCCACCATGGGGGGACAGTACACTGAAGCTTTCTTT.

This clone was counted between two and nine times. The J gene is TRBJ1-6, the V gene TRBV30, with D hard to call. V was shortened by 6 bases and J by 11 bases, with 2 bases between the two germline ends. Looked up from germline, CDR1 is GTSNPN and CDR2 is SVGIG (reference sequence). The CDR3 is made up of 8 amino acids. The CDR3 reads CACPPLHF. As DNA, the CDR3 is TGTGCCTGTCCACCCCTCCACTTT.

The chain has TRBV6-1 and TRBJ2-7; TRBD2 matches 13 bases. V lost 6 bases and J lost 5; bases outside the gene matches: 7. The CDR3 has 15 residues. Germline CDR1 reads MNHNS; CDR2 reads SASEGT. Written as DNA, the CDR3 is TGTGCCAGCAGCCGAACTAGCGGGGGGGCAGACGAGCAGTACTTC. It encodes CASSRTSGGADEQYF.

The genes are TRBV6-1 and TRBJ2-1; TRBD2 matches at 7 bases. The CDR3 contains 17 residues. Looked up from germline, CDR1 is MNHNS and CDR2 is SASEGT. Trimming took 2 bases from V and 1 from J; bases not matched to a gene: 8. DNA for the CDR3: TGTGCCAGCAGTGAATCTTCCGGGAGGAGATCCTACAATGAGCAGTTCTTC. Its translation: CASSESSGRRSYNEQFF.

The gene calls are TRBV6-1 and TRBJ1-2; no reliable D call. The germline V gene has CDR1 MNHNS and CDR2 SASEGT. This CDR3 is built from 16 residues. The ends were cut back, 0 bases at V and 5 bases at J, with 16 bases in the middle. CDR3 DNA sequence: TGTGCCAGCAGTGAAGCTGCCGAGGGATTCGGGTATGGCTACACCTTC. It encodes CASSEAAEGFGYGYTF.

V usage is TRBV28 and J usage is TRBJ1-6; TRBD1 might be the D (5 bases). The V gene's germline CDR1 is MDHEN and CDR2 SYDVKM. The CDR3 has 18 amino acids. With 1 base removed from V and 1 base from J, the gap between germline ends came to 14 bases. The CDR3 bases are TGTGCCAGCAGTTTATCCCCACAGGAGGGGTCCTATAATTCACCCCTCCACTTT. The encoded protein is CASSLSPQEGSYNSPLHF. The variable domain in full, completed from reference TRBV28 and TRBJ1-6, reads DVKVTQSSRYLVKRTGEKVFLECVQDMDHENMFWYRQDPGLGLRLIYFSYDVKMKEKGDIPEGYSVSREKKERFSLILESASTNQTSMYLCASSLSPQEGSYNSPLHFGNGTRLTVT.

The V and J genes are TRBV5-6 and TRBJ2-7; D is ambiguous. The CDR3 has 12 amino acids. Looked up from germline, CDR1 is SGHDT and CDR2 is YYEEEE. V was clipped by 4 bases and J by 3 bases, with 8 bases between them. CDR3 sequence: CASSPGRYEQYF. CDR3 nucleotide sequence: TGTGCCAGCAGCCCGGGCCGCTACGAGCAGTACTTC.